This TCR beta chain was identified in a study of cytomegalovirus exposure and HLA in healthy donors (dated 2017 in TCRdb). In the study overall: According to a later analysis, the 120 or so validation repertoires were produced on the same platform as the 666 repertoires of the first cohort. In addition to the first cohort of approximately 670 subjects, a separate validation cohort of 120 different subjects was used. To predict cytomegalovirus infection status, the study brought together high-throughput TCR immunosequencing, statistical association of individual TCRs with disease status, and machine learning. The aim of the study was to test whether cataloging public T cell receptors could identify signatures of past pathogen exposure.

Library construction relied on the immunoSEQ multiplex PCR assay. In the authors' own workflow: A statistical classification framework was developed to diagnose cytomegalovirus status using the catalog of TCR beta chain sequences. TCRdb obtained this table from immuneACCESS and retained in-frame rearrangements with V and J assigned. These tables miss some clones; where compared with another copy, unresolved V genes account for less than half of the shortfall, and the remainder is unexplained. V, J and clone size were drawn from that table, and D and trimming were deduced from the DNA. In this sample the table shows some 110,000 clones, 70% to 90% of which occur a single time. The ten largest clones add up to roughly 4.4% of the sample. Donors formed part of the validation cohort, which comprised about 130 subjects and was distinct from the first cohort of under 850 subjects. The investigation overall reported the following: The authors suggested that the approach could potentially be generalized to other disease states and immunological phenotypes. A later analysis lacked HLA typing for the validation cohort, so it scored co-occurrence in that cohort across all 110 or so repertoires. A few of the identified cytomegalovirus-associated TCR beta chains were confirmed in vitro to be specific for cytomegalovirus antigens. The study listed 164 TCR beta chains as associated with cytomegalovirus. In both the original and validation cohorts, the classifier was reported to diagnose cytomegalovirus status with high specificity and sensitivity. A later analysis found that TCRs clustered in the first cohort also tended to co-occur in the 110 or so validation repertoires, with 94% of cluster scores above 0. Most TCR sequences were observed very rarely across donors, whereas some public TCRs were present in many individuals.

This clone appeared once. What this receptor recognizes is not known. Qualities for individual bases were not recorded, and no much larger clone is one base off. The receptor was derived from a man aged 18 to 35 in good health and CMV-seropositive. Sequencing was performed on PBMCs.

At the DNA level, the sequence is TGCGCCAGCAGCAAGGACAGGGCTGACACTGAAGCTTTCTTT. Its protein reads: CASSKDRADTEAFF. This sequence uses TRBV5-1 and TRBJ1-1; 8 of the junction bases match TRBD1. Reading from cysteine to phenylalanine, the CDR3 counts 14 amino acids. The entry retains the CDR3 DNA only, 42 bases that are in frame from base 1. Taken from the germline V gene, the CDR1 and CDR2 loops are SGHRS and YFSETQ. From V the trimming removes 4 bases and from J it removes 3 bases, while the gene matches leave 5 bases of the junction unaccounted for.